This T cell receptor (beta chain) was identified in a study of identical twins. Germline V lookup: CDR1 SGHTA, CDR2 FQGNSA. Trimming removed 4 bases from V and 4 bases from J; junction bases left unmatched: 9. The CDR3 runs to 16 residues. MiXCR was run by TCRdb on the 5' RACE reads, yielding one entry per CDR3 protein. The sample holds about 1.7 million distinct CDR3 sequences, about 32% seen once. The receptor was derived from a newborn girl in good health. Sequences were obtained from cord blood. The chain couples TRBV7-2 to TRBJ1-4; the match to TRBD1 covers 7 bases. The CDR3 protein is CASSSNGQVVNEKLFF. The CDR3, as DNA: TGTGCCAGCAGCTCGAACGGACAGGTTGTTAATGAAAAACTGTTTTTT.